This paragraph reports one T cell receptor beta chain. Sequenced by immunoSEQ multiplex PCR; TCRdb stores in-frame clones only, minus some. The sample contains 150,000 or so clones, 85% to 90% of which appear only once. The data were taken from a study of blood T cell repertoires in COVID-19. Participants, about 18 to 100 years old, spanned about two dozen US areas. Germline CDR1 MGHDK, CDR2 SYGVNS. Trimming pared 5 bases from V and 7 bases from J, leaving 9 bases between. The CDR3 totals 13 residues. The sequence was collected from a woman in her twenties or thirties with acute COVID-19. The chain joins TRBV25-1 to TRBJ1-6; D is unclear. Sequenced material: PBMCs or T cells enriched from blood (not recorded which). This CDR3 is CASSQAPNSPLHF. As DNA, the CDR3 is TGTGCCAGCAGTCAAGCCCCAAATTCACCCCTCCACTTT.